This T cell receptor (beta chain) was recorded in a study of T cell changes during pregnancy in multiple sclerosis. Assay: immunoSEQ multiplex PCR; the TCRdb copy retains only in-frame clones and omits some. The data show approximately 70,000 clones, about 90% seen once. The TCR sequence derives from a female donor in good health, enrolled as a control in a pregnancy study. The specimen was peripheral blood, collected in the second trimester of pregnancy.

This CDR3 reads CAHSRGGTDTQYF. CDR3 in DNA: TGTGCCCATTCCAGGGGAGGGACAGATACGCAGTATTTT. V usage is TRBV28 and J usage is TRBJ2-3, with a possible D match to TRBD2 (7 bases). CDR1 is MDHEN, CDR2 SYDVKM, per germline. V shed 11 bases and J shed 3 bases, with 15 bases lying between them. This CDR3 has 13 residues.